This TCR beta chain is from a study of blood T cells in healthy people across ages. Regarding the study as a whole: With unsorted PBMCs, a conclusive comparison of naive versus antigen-experienced cells was not possible. Because donor CMV status was unknown, expanded clonotype changes were possibly confounded.

A second PCR, run for about 6 to 12 cycles, used a sample-barcoded 5' primer plus a J-beta primer mix. The template-switch adaptor was a 5' adaptor with 12 random nucleotides. It tagged each cDNA molecule. There were at least 3 million CDR3-containing paired-end reads obtained from each sample. In TCRdb, the 5' RACE reads were re-called with MiXCR into one record per CDR3 protein. This table has hundreds of thousands of distinct CDR3 sequences, roughly 44% appearing once. This clonotype was picked up a small number of times. The antigen is not known. Germline V gene data show CDR1 as MRHNA and CDR2 as SNTAGT. V lost 5 bases and J lost 9; bases outside the gene matches: 7. The CDR3 loop spans 13 amino acids.

J is TRBJ2-1 and V is TRBV6-4; TRBD1 aligns across 7 bases. Sequencing used blood. This TCR was recovered from a man in his 60s in good health. The CDR3 loop reads CASSIKPGGEQFF. The CDR3 DNA is TGTGCCAGCAGTATAAAACCAGGGGGTGAGCAGTTCTTC.